One TCR beta chain is described in this entry. Its antigen is unidentified. The length of the CDR3 is 15 residues. The method was immunoSEQ multiplex PCR; TCRdb's version includes in-frame clones alone and lacks a portion of them. Among 20,000 to 30,000 clones listed, 55% to 65% were seen once. This sample is drawn from a study of T cells in narcolepsy. Study-wide findings and caveats: Healthy controls reportedly lacked the autoreactive clonotypes serially found in patients' blood. Autoreactive clone sequences were missing from some blood memory CD4+ repertoires.

The TCR comes from a human donor in good health. This chain connects TRBV21-1 to TRBJ2-3. TRBV21-1 is labeled a pseudogene. Source material: memory (CD45RA-) CD4+ T cells from blood. CDR3 sequence reads: CASSKWGTFTDTQYF. Here the CDR3 DNA reads TGTGCCAGCAGCAAATGGGGGACCTTCACAGATACGCAGTATTTT.